The clone carrying this T cell receptor (beta chain) was recorded a few times. No antigen is known for it. The data originate from a study of response to subunit inactivated influenza vaccine. Broader study findings: With each seasonal influenza vaccination, the authors suggested, few new T cells are recruited.

TCRdb re-analysed the RT-PCR reads in MiXCR, keeping a single row per CDR3 protein. Of about 780,000 distinct CDR3 sequences in the sample, 15% to 20% were seen once. V lost 1 base and J 3 bases, leaving 10 bases between the germline ends. In germline, CDR1 is SGHTA, CDR2 FQGNSA. The CDR3 has 14 amino acids. V gene TRBV7-2 combines with J gene TRBJ2-7, with no clear D. The source was PBMCs from blood, collected roughly 5 days after vaccination. The sequence came from a man aged 50-60 years who received an inactivated influenza vaccine. The CDR3 nucleotides read TGTGCCAGCAGCTTAGAGAGCGTTAACTACGAGCAGTACTTC. As protein: CASSLESVNYEQYF.